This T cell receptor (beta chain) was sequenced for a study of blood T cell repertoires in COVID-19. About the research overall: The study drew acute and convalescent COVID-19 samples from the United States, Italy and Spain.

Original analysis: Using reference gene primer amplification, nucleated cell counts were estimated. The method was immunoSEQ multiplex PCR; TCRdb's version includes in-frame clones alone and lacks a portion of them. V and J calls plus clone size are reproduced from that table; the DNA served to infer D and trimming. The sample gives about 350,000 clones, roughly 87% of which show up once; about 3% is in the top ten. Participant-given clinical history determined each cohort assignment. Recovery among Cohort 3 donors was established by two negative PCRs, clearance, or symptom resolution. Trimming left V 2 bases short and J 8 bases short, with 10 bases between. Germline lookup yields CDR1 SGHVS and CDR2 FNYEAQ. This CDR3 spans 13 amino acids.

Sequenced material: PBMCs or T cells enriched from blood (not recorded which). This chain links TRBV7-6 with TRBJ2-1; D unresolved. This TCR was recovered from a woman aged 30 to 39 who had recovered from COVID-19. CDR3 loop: CASSLRLVDEQFF. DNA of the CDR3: TGTGCCAGCAGCTTACGTCTAGTCGATGAGCAGTTCTTC.